This T cell receptor (beta chain) was captured by sequencing in a study of blood T cell repertoires in COVID-19. Germline CDR1 is SGHTA and CDR2 is FQGNSA. CDR3 size: 16 residues. With 3 bases clipped from V and 4 bases from J, the junction kept 7 bases outside the gene matches. Sequenced by immunoSEQ multiplex PCR; TCRdb stores in-frame clones only, minus some. Of about 28,000 clones in the sample, roughly 87% are singletons; the top ten hold around 5%. The sequence came from a man between 60 and 70 years old with active COVID-19. Input material: peripheral blood. The genes are TRBV7-2 and TRBJ2-7; 12 positions match TRBD2. CDR3 amino acids: CASSFTSGGPRYEQYF. The CDR3 DNA reads as TGTGCCAGCAGCTTTACTAGCGGGGGGCCCAGGTACGAGCAGTACTTC.